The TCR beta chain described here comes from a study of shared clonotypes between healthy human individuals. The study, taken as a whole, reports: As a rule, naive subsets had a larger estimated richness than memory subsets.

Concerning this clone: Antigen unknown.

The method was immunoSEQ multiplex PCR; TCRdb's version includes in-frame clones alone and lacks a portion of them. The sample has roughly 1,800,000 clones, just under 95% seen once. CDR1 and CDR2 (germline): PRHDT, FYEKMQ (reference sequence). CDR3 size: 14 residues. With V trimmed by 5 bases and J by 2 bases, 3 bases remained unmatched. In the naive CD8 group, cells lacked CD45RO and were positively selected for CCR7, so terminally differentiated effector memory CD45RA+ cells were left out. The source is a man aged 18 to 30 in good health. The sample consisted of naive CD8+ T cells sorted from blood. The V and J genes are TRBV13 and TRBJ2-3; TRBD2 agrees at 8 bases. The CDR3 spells CASSQGLDTDTQYF. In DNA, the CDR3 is TGTGCCAGCAGCCAGGGACTAGACACAGATACGCAGTATTTT.